The rows below give T cell receptor beta chains drawn from one sample of a study of T cell repertoires in cytomegalovirus infection. TCRdb analysed the reads with MiXCR anew, one entry per CDR3 protein. Among 150,000 or so distinct CDR3 sequences listed, 23% were seen once. Sequencing was carried out using PBMCs. These receptors originate from a human donor in good health (CMV status not recorded). Some clones in this sample may be carry-over from other donors' samples. Each CDR3 is given with its conserved first and last residue.

TRBJ1-6,TRBV2,CASSQIGQGANSYNSPLHF
TRBJ1-2,TRBV7-9,CASSLGVDGGYTF
TRBJ2-2,TRBV12-3/TRBV12-4,CASSLADVPTGELFF
TRBJ2-7,TRBV6-2/TRBV6-3,CASSEMEPQGYEQYF
TRBJ1-1,TRBV6-5,CASSYRQGGEAFF
TRBJ2-1,TRBV6-6,CASSLTSGGTNEQFF
TRBJ1-1,TRBV7-9,CASSLGLTGNTEAFF
TRBJ1-2,TRBV7-2,CASSLYPGGYGYTF
TRBJ1-1,TRBV12-3/TRBV12-4,CASRARGGNTEAFF
TRBJ2-2,TRBV7-6,CASSPLAGQGPGELFF
TRBJ1-1,TRBV7-2,CASSPRGLEAFF
TRBJ1-6,TRBV7-9,CASSLTPGQGNSPLHF
TRBJ2-5,TRBV10-3,CAISTDQETQYF
TRBJ1-5,TRBV7-8,CASSLAGPGLSNQPQHF
TRBJ2-7,TRBV20-1,CSATPPAAPYEQYF
TRBJ2-3,TRBV7-2,CASSFSWRALSTDTQYF
TRBJ1-1,TRBV29-1,CSVEDRQGMNTEAFF
TRBJ2-3,TRBV12-3/TRBV12-4,CASSLESLAGGSGTDTQYF
TRBJ2-2,TRBV4-2,CASSQAGAGELFF
TRBJ2-3,TRBV6-6,CASSYGSGAGGDTQYF
TRBJ1-6,TRBV4-2,CASSQARGVSSPLHF
TRBJ1-5,TRBV10-2,CASRERGDQPQHF
TRBJ2-5,TRBV7-3,CASSLNVAETQYF
TRBJ1-6,TRBV12-3/TRBV12-4,CASSRTGNSPLHF
TRBJ1-5,TRBV7-9,CASSFGDVINQPQHF
TRBJ1-1,TRBV28,CASSLSGASTEAFF
TRBJ2-7,TRBV9,CASSGLGQGVHEQYF
TRBJ1-2,TRBV7-2,CASSAPDRVWGYTF
TRBJ2-7,TRBV12-3/TRBV12-4,CASSSWGRSSYEQYF
TRBJ1-6,TRBV9,CASSVGQDSPLHF
TRBJ2-1,TRBV7-2,CASSLGTRGRGEQFF
TRBJ2-7,TRBV29-1,CSVGTGRFEQYF
TRBJ1-6,TRBV28,CASSLLGDNSPLHF
TRBJ2-1,TRBV6-2/TRBV6-3,CASSYIGLASNEQFF
TRBJ1-2,TRBV19,CASSSRTGVGYTF
TRBJ2-6,TRBV27,CASTWTGAGANVLTF
TRBJ2-7,TRBV6-6,CASSYQSDREPYEQYF
TRBJ2-7,TRBV29-1,CSVEGVSYEQYF
TRBJ1-1,TRBV7-2,CASSLGQTGEAFF
TRBJ2-7,TRBV7-9,CASSAPGQEYEQYF
TRBJ2-7,TRBV28,CASRTVGGTYEQYF
TRBJ2-2,TRBV5-4,CASSLDAFSGELFF
TRBJ1-1,TRBV5-1,CASSSPGTGEVFF
TRBJ1-6,TRBV7-6,CASSSPEGSYNSPLHF
TRBJ2-1,TRBV7-8,CASSLGLAGGQDNEQFF
TRBJ2-5,TRBV7-9,CASSPGLSKRETQYF
TRBJ1-2,TRBV7-2,CASSLRNGYTF
TRBJ2-7,TRBV7-8,CASSFETSGRQYF
TRBJ2-2,TRBV7-8,CASSLARGAGELFF
TRBJ2-1,TRBV5-5,CASSFDLEGSYNEQFF
TRBJ1-4,TRBV4-1,CASSYQGPNEKLFF
TRBJ2-1,TRBV15,CATRGGNNEQFF
TRBJ2-3,TRBV7-2,CASSLRAGVSTDTQYF
TRBJ1-2,TRBV6-1,CASSYAPGADINYGYTF
TRBJ2-1,TRBV7-6,CASSPWGGNEQFF
TRBJ2-2,TRBV28,CATLMVGNTGELFF
TRBJ2-3,TRBV20-1,CSGWAPLGQGASDTQYF
TRBJ1-1,TRBV6-1,CASSPLTGMNTEAFF
TRBJ1-1,TRBV11-1,CASSPRVPGVNTEAFF